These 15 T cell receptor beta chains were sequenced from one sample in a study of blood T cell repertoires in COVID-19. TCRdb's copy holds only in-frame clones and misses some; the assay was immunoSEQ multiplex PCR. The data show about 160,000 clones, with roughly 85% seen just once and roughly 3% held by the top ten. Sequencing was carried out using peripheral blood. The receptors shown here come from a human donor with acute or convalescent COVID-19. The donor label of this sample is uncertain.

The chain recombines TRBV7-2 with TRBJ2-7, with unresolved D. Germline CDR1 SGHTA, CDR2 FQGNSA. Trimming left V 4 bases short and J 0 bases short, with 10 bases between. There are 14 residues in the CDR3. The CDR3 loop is CASSSQYSSYEQYF. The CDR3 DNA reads TGTGCCAGCAGCTCCCAATATAGCTCCTACGAGCAGTACTTC.

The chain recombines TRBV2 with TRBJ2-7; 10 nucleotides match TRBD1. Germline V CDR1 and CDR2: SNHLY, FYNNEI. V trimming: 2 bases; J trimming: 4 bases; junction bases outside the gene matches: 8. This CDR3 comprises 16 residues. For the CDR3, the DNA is TGTGCCAGCAGTGAATGGGGACAGGGGCCTAATTACGAGCAGTACTTC. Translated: CASSEWGQGPNYEQYF.

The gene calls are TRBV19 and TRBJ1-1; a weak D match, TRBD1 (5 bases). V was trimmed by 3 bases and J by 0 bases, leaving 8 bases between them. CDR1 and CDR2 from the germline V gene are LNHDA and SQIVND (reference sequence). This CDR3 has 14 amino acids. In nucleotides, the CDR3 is TGTGCCAGTAGTATTGAAGGGGTGAACACTGAAGCTTTCTTT. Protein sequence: CASSIEGVNTEAFF.

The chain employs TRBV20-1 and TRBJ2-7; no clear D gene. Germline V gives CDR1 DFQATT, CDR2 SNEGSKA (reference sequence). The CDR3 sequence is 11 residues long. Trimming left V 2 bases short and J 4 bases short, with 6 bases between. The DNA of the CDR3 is TGCAGTGCTAGATCCGAGTACGAGCAGTACTTC. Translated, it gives CSARSEYEQYF.

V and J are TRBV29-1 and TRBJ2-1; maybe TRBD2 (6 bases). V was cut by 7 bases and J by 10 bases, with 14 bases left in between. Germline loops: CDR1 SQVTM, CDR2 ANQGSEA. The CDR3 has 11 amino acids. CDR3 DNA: TGCAGCGCTCGTCTTGGGGGGGAGCAGTTCTTC. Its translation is CSARLGGEQFF.

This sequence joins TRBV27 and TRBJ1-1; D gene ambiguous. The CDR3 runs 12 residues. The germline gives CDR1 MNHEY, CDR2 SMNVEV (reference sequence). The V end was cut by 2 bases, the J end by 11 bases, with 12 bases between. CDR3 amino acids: CASSLAGAHAFF. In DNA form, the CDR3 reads TGTGCCAGCAGTTTAGCCGGAGCTCACGCTTTCTTT.

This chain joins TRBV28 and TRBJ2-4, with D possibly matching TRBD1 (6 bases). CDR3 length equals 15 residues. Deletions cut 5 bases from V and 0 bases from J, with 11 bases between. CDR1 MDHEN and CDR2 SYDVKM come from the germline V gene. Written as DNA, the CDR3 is TGTGCCAGCAGTACAGGGTTTCCAGCCAAAAACATTCAGTACTTC. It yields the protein CASSTGFPAKNIQYF.

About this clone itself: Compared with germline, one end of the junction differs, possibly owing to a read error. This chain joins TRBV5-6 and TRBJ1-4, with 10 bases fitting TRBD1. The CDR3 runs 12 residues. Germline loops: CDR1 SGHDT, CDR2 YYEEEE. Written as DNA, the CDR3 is TGTGCCAGCAGCCTCCGGGACAGGGGAACTGTTTTT. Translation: CASSLRDRGTVF.

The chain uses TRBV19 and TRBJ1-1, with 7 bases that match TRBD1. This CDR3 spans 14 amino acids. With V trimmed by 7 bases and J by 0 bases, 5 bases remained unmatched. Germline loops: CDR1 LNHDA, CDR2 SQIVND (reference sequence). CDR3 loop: CASTGTALNTEAFF. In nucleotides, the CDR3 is TGTGCCAGTACAGGGACAGCGTTGAACACTGAAGCTTTCTTT.

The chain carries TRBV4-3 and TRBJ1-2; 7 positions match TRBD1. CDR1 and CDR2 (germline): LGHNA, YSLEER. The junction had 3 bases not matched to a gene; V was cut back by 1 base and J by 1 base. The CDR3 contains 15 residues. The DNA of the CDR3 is TGCGCCAGCAGCCAAGGGACAGGAGGTAACTATGGCTACACCTTC. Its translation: CASSQGTGGNYGYTF.

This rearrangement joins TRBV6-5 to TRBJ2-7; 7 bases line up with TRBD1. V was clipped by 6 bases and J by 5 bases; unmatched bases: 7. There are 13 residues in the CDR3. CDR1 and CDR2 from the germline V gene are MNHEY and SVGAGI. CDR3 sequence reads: CASSGQVGHEQYF. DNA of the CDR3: TGTGCCAGCAGCGGACAGGTTGGCCACGAGCAGTACTTC.

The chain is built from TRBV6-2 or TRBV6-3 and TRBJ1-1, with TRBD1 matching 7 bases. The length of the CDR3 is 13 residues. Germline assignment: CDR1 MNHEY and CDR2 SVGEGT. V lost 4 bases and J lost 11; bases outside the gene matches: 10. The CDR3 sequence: CASSWTGQGVAFF. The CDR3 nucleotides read TGTGCCAGCAGTTGGACAGGCCAAGGGGTGGCTTTCTTT.

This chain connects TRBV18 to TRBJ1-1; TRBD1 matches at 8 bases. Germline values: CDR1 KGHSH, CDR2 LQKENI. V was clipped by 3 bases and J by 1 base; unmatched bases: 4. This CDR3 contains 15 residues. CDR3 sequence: CASSPPGTGNTEAFF. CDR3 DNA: TGTGCCAGCTCACCCCCCGGGACAGGGAACACTGAAGCTTTCTTT.

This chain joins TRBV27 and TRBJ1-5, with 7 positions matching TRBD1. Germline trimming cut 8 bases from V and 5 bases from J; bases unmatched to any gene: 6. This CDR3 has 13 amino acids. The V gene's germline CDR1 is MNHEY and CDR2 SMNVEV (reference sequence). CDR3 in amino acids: CASQGVTDQPQHF. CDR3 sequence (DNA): TGTGCCAGCCAGGGGGTGACGGATCAGCCCCAGCATTTT.

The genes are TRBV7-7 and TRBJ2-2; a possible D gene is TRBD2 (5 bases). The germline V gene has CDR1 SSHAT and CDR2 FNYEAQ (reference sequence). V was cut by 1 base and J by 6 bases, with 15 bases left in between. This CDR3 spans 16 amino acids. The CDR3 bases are TGTGCCAGCAGCTTAGTATCCGCCACAGCGGCCGGGGAGCTGTTTTTT. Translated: CASSLVSATAAGELFF.